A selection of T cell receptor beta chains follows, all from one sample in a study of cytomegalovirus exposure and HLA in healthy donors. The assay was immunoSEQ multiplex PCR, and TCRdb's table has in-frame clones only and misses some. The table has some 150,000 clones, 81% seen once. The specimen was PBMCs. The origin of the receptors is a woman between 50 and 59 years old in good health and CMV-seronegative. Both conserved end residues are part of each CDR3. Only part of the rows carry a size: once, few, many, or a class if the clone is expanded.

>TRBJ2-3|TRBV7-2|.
CASRASGGTDTQYF
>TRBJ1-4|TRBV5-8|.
CASSLDRGGEKLFF
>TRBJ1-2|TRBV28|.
CASSRQANYGYTF
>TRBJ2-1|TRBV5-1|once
CASSLLAGGPYEQFF
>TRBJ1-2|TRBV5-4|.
CASSLGPGGGGYGYTF
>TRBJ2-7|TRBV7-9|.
CASSLEGQSYEQYF
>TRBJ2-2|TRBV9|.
CASSAAIAGPNTGELFF
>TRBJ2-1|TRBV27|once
CASSLQRANEQFF
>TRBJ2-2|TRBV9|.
CASSGLAGNTGELFF
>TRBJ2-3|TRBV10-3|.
CAIGFERGFTDTQYF
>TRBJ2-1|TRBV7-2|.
CASSLAVAGGSTYEQFF
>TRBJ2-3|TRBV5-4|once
CASRYAGGADTQYF
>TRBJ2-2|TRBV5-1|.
CASSWTSGMNGELFF
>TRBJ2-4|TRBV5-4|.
CASSEVTKAKNIQYF
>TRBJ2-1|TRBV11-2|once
CAGGLAGGYNEQFF
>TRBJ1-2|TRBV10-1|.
CASSCGRAGTGYGYTF
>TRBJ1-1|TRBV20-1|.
CSAPRTGGGSF
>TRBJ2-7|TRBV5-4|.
CASTIKDMTEQYF
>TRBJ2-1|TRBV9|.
CASSPGTLSYNEQFF
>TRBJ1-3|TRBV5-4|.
CASSAYPRGSGNTIYF
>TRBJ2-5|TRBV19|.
CASSSRRGGETQYF
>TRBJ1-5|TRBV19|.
CASSSDRINQPQHF
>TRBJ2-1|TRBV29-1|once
CSVELRGDPEQFF
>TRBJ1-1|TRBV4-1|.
CASSQEQAFNTEAFF
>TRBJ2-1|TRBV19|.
CASRDWLGEQFF
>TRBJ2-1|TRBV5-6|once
CASSLVGRTEQFF
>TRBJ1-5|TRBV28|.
CASSHGPADQPQHF
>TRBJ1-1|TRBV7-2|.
CASSTRTGADTEAFF
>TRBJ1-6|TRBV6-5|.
CASSLRGWDSPLHF
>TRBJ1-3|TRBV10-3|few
CAISESGGSGNTIYF
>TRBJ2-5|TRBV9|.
CASSPGVAGAQETQYF
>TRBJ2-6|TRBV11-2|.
CASSLVQGANVLTF
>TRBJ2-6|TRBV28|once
CASNDRGSIRGANVLTF
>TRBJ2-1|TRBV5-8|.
CASSLWLAGGQTYNEQFF
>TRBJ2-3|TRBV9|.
CASSTGTDTQYF
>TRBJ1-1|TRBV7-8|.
CASELNRGTEAFF
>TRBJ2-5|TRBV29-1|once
CSLTGSQETQYF
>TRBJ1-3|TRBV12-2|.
CASRPTVGNTIYF
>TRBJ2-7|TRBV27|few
CASSPRLAGRKGYEQYF
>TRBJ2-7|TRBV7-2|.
CASSLAGQGTYEQYF
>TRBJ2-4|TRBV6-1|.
CASSPGGLNIQYF
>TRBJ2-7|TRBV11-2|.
CASSTGTGISYGQYF